This T cell receptor (beta chain) was sequenced in a study of T cells in Graves' hyperthyroidism and ophthalmopathy. Per the germline V gene, CDR1 is LGHDT and CDR2 is YNNKEL (reference sequence). V lost 8 bases to trimming and J lost 2 bases, with 15 bases between them. The CDR3 contains 14 residues. This clonotype was seen more than once but under ten times. This may be a read error, as it is one base from a much larger clone. No conserved phenylalanine or tryptophan is present at the end of the CDR3, so a read error is the likely explanation. Amplification targeted TCR beta CDR3 regions from RNA transcripts. Using the HTBI primer set, a first-round RT-PCR was run on the TCR CDR3. MiXCR, run by TCRdb on the multiplex PCR reads, gives a single entry per CDR3 protein. The table has fewer than 600,000 distinct CDR3 sequences, approximately 15% seen once.

The genes are TRBV3-1 and TRBJ1-1; weak D call: TRBD1 (5 bases). This clonotype was obtained from a woman between 35 and 50 years old with Graves' hyperthyroidism. Sequencing used blood. This CDR3 reads CASGDVRVNTEAFS. The CDR3 bases are TGTGCCAGCGGGGACGTTCGAGTTAACACTGAAGCTTTCTCT.